The 15 T cell receptor beta chains listed next were all sequenced from one sample in a study of radiotherapy plus CTLA-4 blockade in lung cancer. Sequencing was performed with immunoSEQ multiplex PCR; in TCRdb, only in-frame clones are kept and a portion is missing. The repertoire consists of around 110,000 clones, with 81% occurring once and the leading ten covering 3.3%. Sample: peripheral blood, taken from a patient treated with radiotherapy plus ipilimumab. These receptors all stem from a human donor with non-small cell lung cancer that progressed on radiotherapy plus ipilimumab. Some clones in this sample may be carry-over from other donors' samples.

The J gene is TRBJ2-5, the V gene TRBV7-9, with D hard to call. Per the germline V gene, CDR1 is SEHNR and CDR2 is FQNEAQ (reference sequence). Trimming cost V 2 bases and J 0 bases, with 7 bases left between them. The CDR3 totals 14 residues. DNA for the CDR3: TGTGCCAGCAGCTTATCTGGATACCAAGAGACCCAGTACTTC. As protein: CASSLSGYQETQYF.

Comments on this clone: At the DNA level, this CDR3 is encoded by other sequences in the same sample as well. The J gene is TRBJ2-1, the V gene TRBV5-1, with 9 nucleotides matching TRBD2. The CDR3 loop spans 16 amino acids. Germline CDR1 is SGHRS and CDR2 is YFSETQ. Losses at the gene ends were 0 bases for V and 9 bases for J; bases not matched to a gene: 10. For the CDR3, the DNA is TGCGCCAGCAGCTTGGTTGCTAGCGGGACTCTTGGTGAGCAGTTCTTC. This codes for CASSLVASGTLGEQFF.

The chain combines TRBV11-1 with TRBJ2-4; 8 nucleotides match TRBD2. Germline CDR1 and CDR2: SGHAT and FQDESV (reference sequence). The CDR3 length is 17 residues. V was pared by 5 bases and J by 8 bases, with 17 bases of the junction left unmatched. The CDR3 nucleotides read TGTGCCAGCAGCCCGGGTGTTAGCGGGGACTTTTTGGACATTCAGTACTTC. Protein: CASSPGVSGDFLDIQYF.

V and J are TRBV10-3 and TRBJ2-5; D gene ambiguous. V lost 6 bases to trimming and J lost 1 base, with 18 bases between them. Germline values: CDR1 ENHRY, CDR2 SYGVKD. This CDR3 is built from 16 residues. CDR3 DNA: TGTGCCATCAGCGCCCGACCGAGAGTATTCCAAGAGACCCAGTACTTC. Protein: CAISARPRVFQETQYF.

This clone occurred a few times. The rearrangement links TRBV28 to TRBJ1-3; the D is unclear. V lost 5 bases to trimming and J lost 4 bases, with 12 bases between them. The CDR3 has 14 amino acids. Germline CDR1 is MDHEN and CDR2 is SYDVKM. Here the CDR3 reads CASSIQLQGNTIYF. CDR3 bases: TGTGCCAGCAGTATCCAACTACAGGGAAACACCATATATTTT.

This chain uses TRBV19 with TRBJ2-5; the D gene is possibly TRBD2 (5 bases). The J call may be in error: the DNA end matches TRBJ2-7 better. This CDR3 is built from 12 residues. CDR1 and CDR2 from the germline V gene are LNHDA and SQIVND (reference sequence). The CDR3 DNA reads as TGTGCCAGTAGCAACTGGGAGTACGAGCAGTACTTC. Translating gives CASSNWEYEQYF.

This clone was found once. The V call is TRBV6-4, the J call TRBJ1-2; D not certain. Germline V gene data show CDR1 as MRHNA and CDR2 as SNTAGT. The CDR3 is 14 residues long. Trimming took off 2 bases at V and 8 bases at J, with 15 bases between the two ends. The DNA for the CDR3 is TGTGCCAGCAGTGACCGGGCAGGAGTAGAGGGCTACACCTTC. This translates into CASSDRAGVEGYTF.

This chain uses TRBV5-6 with TRBJ2-6; 10 nucleotides align to TRBD1. Germline CDR1 is SGHDT and CDR2 is YYEEEE. The CDR3 consists of 18 residues. V shed 2 bases and J 2 bases; nucleotides not matched to a gene: 7. CDR3 in amino acids: CASSFLGQGHAGANVLTF. CDR3 nucleotides: TGTGCCAGCAGCTTTCTGGGACAGGGGCATGCTGGGGCCAACGTCCTGACTTTC.

The chain uses TRBV29-1 and TRBJ1-4; the match to TRBD1 covers 8 bases. The germline V gene has CDR1 SQVTM and CDR2 ANQGSEA. This CDR3 is built from 12 residues. V shed 7 bases, J shed 7 bases, and the junction held 5 bases outside the gene matches. CDR3 DNA sequence: TGCAGCGGCGGACAGGGAAGTGAAAAACTGTTTTTT. It codes for CSGGQGSEKLFF.

This chain connects TRBV2 to TRBJ1-5; D is ambiguous. Germline-derived CDR1 and CDR2 are SNHLY and FYNNEI. V was shortened by 8 bases and J by 5 bases, with 13 bases between the two germline ends. CDR3 size: 13 residues. The CDR3 bases are TGTGCCAGCTCCCGGGGTATGGATCAGCCCCAGCATTTT. It codes for CASSRGMDQPQHF.

This rearrangement joins TRBV6-5 to TRBJ1-2, with TRBD1 matching over 7 bases. After removal of 5 bases from V and 9 bases from J, the junction contained 12 bases not matched to a gene. The CDR3 has 14 residues. Germline V gene sequence: CDR1 MNHEY, CDR2 SVGAGI. CDR3 region: CASSEGGPVMSYTF. In DNA form, the CDR3 reads TGTGCCAGCAGTGAAGGGGGCCCCGTTATGAGCTACACCTTC.

This clone was picked up one time. DNA of the CDR3: TGCGCCAGCAGCTCCCCAGGGGGGGGCTGGGCAGATACGCAGTATTTT. This sequence encodes CASSSPGGGWADTQYF. The gene calls are TRBV5-1 and TRBJ2-3; D possibly matches TRBD1 or TRBD2 (7 bases each). The CDR3 has 16 amino acids. From germline, CDR1 is SGHRS and CDR2 YFSETQ. V gave up 3 bases and J gave up 4 bases, with 18 bases separating them.

This clone appeared a few times. This rearrangement joins TRBV6-5 to TRBJ1-6; D may be TRBD1 (5 bases). CDR3 length: 15 amino acids. Per germline, CDR1 MNHEY and CDR2 SVGAGI. Between the trimmed V and J ends, which lost 2 bases and 8 bases, there was a span of 13 bases. The CDR3 DNA sequence: TGTGCCAGCAGTTACCGTCGACAGACACATTCACCCCTCCACTTT. Protein product: CASSYRRQTHSPLHF.

The V gene is TRBV23-1, the J gene TRBJ2-6, with a tentative D call TRBD1 (5 bases). TRBV23-1 is identified as an open reading frame with a role that is uncertain. CDR3 length: 17 amino acids. With 3 bases removed from V and 0 bases from J, the gap between germline ends came to 12 bases. CDR3 bases: TGCGCCAGCAGTCATCCGACAGCTTCCTCTGGGGCCAACGTCCTGACTTTC. Its translation is CASSHPTASSGANVLTF.

The rearrangement uses TRBV7-3 and TRBJ1-3; the D is unclear. The CDR3 contains 12 residues. Germline V gene data show CDR1 as SGHTA and CDR2 as FQGTGA. Trimming shortened V by 1 base and J by 9 bases, and 7 bases separated the two germline ends. CDR3 region: CASSLNRGTIYF. CDR3 sequence (DNA): TGTGCCAGCAGCTTAAACAGAGGCACCATATATTTT.